These 7 T cell receptor beta chains were sequenced from one sample in a study of T cell responses to AZD1222 COVID-19 vaccine. Profiled with immunoSEQ multiplex PCR; TCRdb holds only in-frame clones, not every one. The sample records about 84,000 clones, approximately 85% being singletons. Sample: peripheral blood, taken 28 days after the second AZD1222 dose. Receptors originate from an adult who received the AZD1222 COVID-19 vaccine.

V usage is TRBV6-2 or TRBV6-3 and J usage is TRBJ1-5; possibly TRBD1 for D (6 bases). The V end was cut by 5 bases, the J end by 6 bases, with 20 bases between. Germline CDR1 reads MNHEY; CDR2 reads SVGEGT. CDR3 length: 16 residues. Written as DNA, the CDR3 is TGTGCCAGCAGTCGCCCCAACGGGGGGGCGGGTCAGCCCCAGCATTTT. Protein product: CASSRPNGGAGQPQHF.

This chain links TRBV10-3 with TRBJ2-2, with 7 bases lining up with TRBD1. CDR3 length: 16 residues. CDR1 and CDR2 (germline): ENHRY, SYGVKD. The V and J ends lost 6 bases and 0 bases, in that order; junction bases with no gene match: 7. CDR3 protein: CAIRPDRAPNTGELFF. The CDR3 DNA reads TGTGCCATCAGACCCGACAGGGCCCCGAACACCGGGGAGCTGTTTTTT.

This chain uses TRBV11-2 with TRBJ2-4, with TRBD1 matching over 10 bases. CDR1 and CDR2 from the germline V gene are SGHAT and FQNNGV. This CDR3 comprises 15 residues. V lost 6 bases to trimming and J lost 3 bases; unmatched junction nucleotides: 5. The CDR3 DNA reads as TGTGCCAGCAGGACAGGGGGCACGGGCAAAAACATTCAGTACTTC. Its translation is CASRTGGTGKNIQYF.

A single count supports this clone. V is TRBV28 and J is TRBJ2-7, with 12 bases aligning to TRBD1. The junction had 7 bases not matched to a gene; V was cut back by 4 bases and J by 3 bases. Germline loops: CDR1 MDHEN, CDR2 SYDVKM. CDR3 length equals 16 residues. The CDR3 region is CASSSSGTGGFYEQYV. The CDR3 nucleotides read TGTGCCAGCAGTTCCTCGGGGACAGGGGGCTTCTACGAGCAGTACGTC.

The chain carries TRBV29-1 and TRBJ2-7; 8 positions match TRBD1. There are 13 residues in the CDR3. The trim removed 4 bases at V and 4 bases at J, leaving 6 bases unmatched. Looked up from germline, CDR1 is SQVTM and CDR2 is ANQGSEA. DNA for the CDR3: TGCAGCGTTGCGAGGACAGGGCTATACGAGCAGTACTTC. As protein: CSVARTGLYEQYF.

The gene calls are TRBV5-4 and TRBJ2-1; TRBD1 matches 9 bases. With 1 base clipped from V and 9 bases from J, the junction kept 5 bases outside the gene matches. The CDR3 runs 14 residues. Germline V lookup: CDR1 SGHNT, CDR2 YYREEE (reference sequence). DNA of the CDR3: TGTGCCAGCAGCTTGAACAGGGGGCGAGGTGAGCAGTTCTTC. Encoded protein: CASSLNRGRGEQFF.

The chain links TRBV2 to TRBJ1-1, with 8 bases that match TRBD1. The CDR3 is 11 amino acids. V lost 10 bases and J lost 12; bases outside the gene matches: 10. Germline CDR1 and CDR2: SNHLY and FYNNEI. The CDR3 nucleotides read TGTGCCACGGCCGGACAGGGAATTTCTTTCTTT. Residues: CATAGQGISFF. The full variable domain, its missing parts supplied by reference TRBV2 and TRBJ1-1, is EPEVTQTPSHQVTQMGQEVILRCVPISNHLYFYWYRQILGQKVEFLVSFYNNEISEKSEIFDDQFSVERPDGSNFTLKIRSTKLEDSAMYFCATAGQGISFFGQGTRLTVV.